This is a list of T cell receptor beta chains from one sample in a study of CD8 T cells in ankylosing spondylitis. TCRdb used MiXCR to reprocess the 5' RACE reads, holding one entry per CDR3 protein. The sample lists a few hundred thousand distinct CDR3 sequences, 15% to 20% occurring once. Sample: blood, either unsorted or a sorted T cell fraction (not recorded which). These receptors were obtained from a male donor with ankylosing spondylitis. CDR3s include the opening cysteine and the closing phenylalanine or tryptophan. The D gene is left open where the match is weak. Size is stated for part of the rows, as once, few or many counts, or as a class when the clone is expanded.

V gene: TRBV11-1; clone size: few; D gene: -; J gene: TRBJ1-1; CDR3 protein: CASSSRGHVNTEAFF; CDR3 DNA: TGTGCCAGCAGCTCTAGAGGACACGTGAACACTGAAGCTTTCTTT
V gene: TRBV4-3; clone size: -; D gene: -; J gene: TRBJ2-3; CDR3 protein: CASSQLSTDTQYF; CDR3 DNA: TGCGCCAGCAGCCAACTTTCCACAGATACGCAGTATTTT
V gene: TRBV14; clone size: -; D gene: -; J gene: TRBJ2-1; CDR3 protein: CASSQDSNDRLPNEQFF; CDR3 DNA: TGTGCCAGCAGCCAAGATTCGAATGACAGGTTACCCAATGAGCAGTTCTTC
V gene: TRBV19; clone size: few; D gene: TRBD1; J gene: TRBJ2-3; CDR3 protein: CASSIVPGQGDTQYF; CDR3 DNA: TGTGCCAGTAGTATAGTTCCGGGACAGGGAGATACGCAGTATTTT
V gene: TRBV18; clone size: few; D gene: TRBD1; J gene: TRBJ2-5; CDR3 protein: CASSPPSQGAPRTQYF; CDR3 DNA: TGTGCCAGCTCACCACCGTCCCAGGGGGCTCCAAGGACCCAGTACTTC
V gene: TRBV3-1; clone size: -; D gene: TRBD1; J gene: TRBJ1-1; CDR3 protein: CASRFIGQGWTEAFF; CDR3 DNA: TGTGCCAGCAGGTTCATCGGACAGGGTTGGACTGAAGCTTTCTTT
V gene: TRBV13; clone size: -; D gene: TRBD2; J gene: TRBJ2-6; CDR3 protein: CASSSRLAGGPAGANVLTF; CDR3 DNA: TGTGCCAGCAGCTCCCGACTAGCGGGAGGGCCGGCAGGGGCCAACGTCCTGACTTTC
V gene: TRBV7-9; clone size: -; D gene: -; J gene: TRBJ2-2; CDR3 protein: CASSSLPSFPTGELFF; CDR3 DNA: TGTGCCAGCAGCTCCCTACCTAGCTTTCCGACCGGGGAGCTGTTTTTT
V gene: TRBV5-1; clone size: few; D gene: TRBD2; J gene: TRBJ2-3; CDR3 protein: CASREPGSPSGSTDTQYF; CDR3 DNA: TGCGCCAGCAGGGAACCCGGGAGCCCTAGCGGTAGCACAGATACGCAGTATTTT
V gene: TRBV7-9; clone size: -; D gene: -; J gene: TRBJ1-1; CDR3 protein: CASSASWGSTEAFF; CDR3 DNA: TGTGCCAGCAGCGCAAGCTGGGGGTCCACTGAAGCTTTCTTT
V gene: TRBV9; clone size: -; D gene: -; J gene: TRBJ2-5; CDR3 protein: CASSVASGQETQYF; CDR3 DNA: TGTGCCAGCAGCGTAGCATCGGGTCAAGAGACCCAGTACTTC
V gene: TRBV3-1; clone size: few; D gene: -; J gene: TRBJ1-5; CDR3 protein: CASSQGTASNQPQHF; CDR3 DNA: TGTGCCAGCAGCCAAGGGACAGCTAGCAATCAGCCCCAGCATTTT